These 2 T cell receptor beta chains originate from one sample sequenced in a study of CD8+ T cells in alopecia areata. Sequencing templates came from extracted RNA that was reverse transcribed into cDNA. Method: immunoSEQ multiplex PCR; TCRdb's copy keeps in-frame clones and lacks some. The sample holds roughly 120,000 clones, and no clone turns up only once. The sample taken for sequencing was lesional skin. These receptors originate from a C3H/HeJ mouse with alopecia areata. This strain has MHC haplotype H2-k.

On this clone itself: Mouse gene names apply. Coverage ceases 4 residues before the CDR3 finishes, and the germline J gene fills in the end. V usage is TRBV17 and J usage is TRBJ1-1, with 9 positions matching TRBD1. The germline V gene encodes CDR1 MNHDT and CDR2 YYDKIL. CDR3 length: 15 residues. The V gene end was trimmed by 1 base and the J gene end by 1 base; junction bases not matched to a gene: 1. CDR3 loop: CASSRVQGANTEVFF. Incomplete CDR3 DNA: TGTGCTAGCAGTAGAGTACAGGGGGCGAACACA.

In its sample, this clone was seen a few times. The germline and genes are mouse ones. The read gets to within 4 residues of the CDR3 end, and the germline J gene fills in the rest. The rearrangement uses TRBV1 and TRBJ2-2, with TRBD1 as a possible D gene (5 bases). V was cut by 0 bases and J by 4 bases, with 12 bases left in between. Germline values: CDR1 NSQYPW, CDR2 LRSPGD (reference sequence). The CDR3 is 16 residues long. The CDR3 reads CTCSAESREGTGQLYF. The sequenced part of the CDR3 DNA is TGCACCTGCAGTGCAGAATCCAGGGAGGGCACCGGG. Full variable domain (rest looked up from reference TRBV1 and TRBJ2-2): VTLLEQNPRWRLVPRGQAVNLRCILKNSQYPWMSWYQQDLQKQLQWLFTLRSPGDKEVKSLPGADYLATRVTDTELRLQVANMSQGRTLYCTCSAESREGTGQLYFGEGSKLTVL.